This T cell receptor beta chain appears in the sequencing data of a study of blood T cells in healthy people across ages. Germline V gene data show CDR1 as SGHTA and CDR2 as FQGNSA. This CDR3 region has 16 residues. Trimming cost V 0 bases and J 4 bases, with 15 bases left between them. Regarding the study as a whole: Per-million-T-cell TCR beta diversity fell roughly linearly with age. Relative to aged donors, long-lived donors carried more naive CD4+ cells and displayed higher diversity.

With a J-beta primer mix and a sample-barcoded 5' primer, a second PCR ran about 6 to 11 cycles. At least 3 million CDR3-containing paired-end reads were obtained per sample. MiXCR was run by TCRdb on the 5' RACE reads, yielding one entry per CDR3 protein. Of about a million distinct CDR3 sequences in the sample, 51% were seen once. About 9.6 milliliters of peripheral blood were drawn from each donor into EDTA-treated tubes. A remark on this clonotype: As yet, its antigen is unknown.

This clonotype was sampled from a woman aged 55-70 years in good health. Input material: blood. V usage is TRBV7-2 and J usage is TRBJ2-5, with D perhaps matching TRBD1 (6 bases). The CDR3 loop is CASSLAPGRGRETQYF. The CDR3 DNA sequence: TGTGCCAGCAGCTTAGCGCCGGGCAGGGGAAGAGAGACCCAGTACTTC.